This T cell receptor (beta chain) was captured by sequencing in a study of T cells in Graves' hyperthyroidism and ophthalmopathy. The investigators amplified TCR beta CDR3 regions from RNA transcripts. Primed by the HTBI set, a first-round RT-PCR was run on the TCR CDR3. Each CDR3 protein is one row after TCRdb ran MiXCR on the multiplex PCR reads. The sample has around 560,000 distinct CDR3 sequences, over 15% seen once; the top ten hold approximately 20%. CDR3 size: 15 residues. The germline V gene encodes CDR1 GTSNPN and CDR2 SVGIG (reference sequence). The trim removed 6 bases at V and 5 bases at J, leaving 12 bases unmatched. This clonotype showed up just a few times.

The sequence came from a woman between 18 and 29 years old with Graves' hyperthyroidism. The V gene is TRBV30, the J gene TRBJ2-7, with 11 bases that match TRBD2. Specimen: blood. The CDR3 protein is CACNIAGGPRDEQYF. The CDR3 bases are TGTGCCTGTAATATAGCGGGAGGGCCCAGGGACGAGCAGTACTTC.